Included here is one T cell receptor beta chain sequence, with context. The antigen is unknown. The CDR3 is made up of 12 amino acids. V lost 10 bases and J lost 1, with 8 bases in between. Per the germline V gene, CDR1 is SGHRS and CDR2 is YFSETQ. This entry belongs to a study of post-analysis software for immune sequencing data. For the study at large: Clinical courses comprised relapsing-remitting, secondary progressive and progressive-relapsing multiple sclerosis. Study outcomes and limitations: Controls showed significantly higher normalized Chao1 diversity than did multiple sclerosis patients. In patients, TRBV5-6, TRBV5-1 and TRBV20-1 belonged to five TRBV segments found more frequently than in controls.

The TCR beta cDNA libraries contained unique molecular identifiers. MiXCR, applied by TCRdb to the PCR reads, yields one record per CDR3 protein. The sample consists of 820,000 or so distinct CDR3 sequences, roughly 58% of them appearing once. Sample: blood. The clonotype was recovered from a girl aged 5 to 17 with multiple sclerosis. The genes are TRBV5-1 and TRBJ2-2; no firm D call. In DNA, the CDR3 is TGCGCCGGCACCGAGAACACCGGGGAGCTGTTTTTT. Encoded protein: CAGTENTGELFF.